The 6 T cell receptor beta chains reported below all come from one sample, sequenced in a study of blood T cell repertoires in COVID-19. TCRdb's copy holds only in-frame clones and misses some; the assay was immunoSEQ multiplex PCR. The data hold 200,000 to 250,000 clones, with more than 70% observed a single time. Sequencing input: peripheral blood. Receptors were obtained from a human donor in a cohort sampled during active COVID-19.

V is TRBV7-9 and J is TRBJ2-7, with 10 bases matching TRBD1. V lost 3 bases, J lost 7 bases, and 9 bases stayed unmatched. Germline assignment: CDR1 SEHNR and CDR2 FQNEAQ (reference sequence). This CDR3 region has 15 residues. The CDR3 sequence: CASSLFGTGDVEQYF. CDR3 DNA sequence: TGTGCCAGCAGCTTGTTTGGGACAGGGGATGTAGAGCAGTACTTC.

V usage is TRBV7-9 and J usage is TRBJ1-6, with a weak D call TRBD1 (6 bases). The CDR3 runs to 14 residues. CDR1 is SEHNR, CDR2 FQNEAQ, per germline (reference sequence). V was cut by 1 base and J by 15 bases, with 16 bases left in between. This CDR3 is CASSLDREGGGLHF. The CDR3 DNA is TGTGCCAGCAGCTTAGACAGGGAAGGCGGGGGCCTCCACTTT.

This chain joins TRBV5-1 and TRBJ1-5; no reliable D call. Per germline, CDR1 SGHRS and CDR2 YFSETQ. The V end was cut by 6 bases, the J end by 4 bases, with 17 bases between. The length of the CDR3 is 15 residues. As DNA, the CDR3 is TGCGCCAGCACCACTCAAAGGAGGTTTAATCAGCCCCAGCATTTT. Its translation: CASTTQRRFNQPQHF. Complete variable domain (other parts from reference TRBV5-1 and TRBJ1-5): KAGVTQTPRYLIKTRGQQVTLSCSPISGHRSVSWYQQTPGQGLQFLFEYFSETQRNKGNFPGRFSGRQFSNSRSEMNVSTLELGDSALYLCASTTQRRFNQPQHFGDGTRLSIL.

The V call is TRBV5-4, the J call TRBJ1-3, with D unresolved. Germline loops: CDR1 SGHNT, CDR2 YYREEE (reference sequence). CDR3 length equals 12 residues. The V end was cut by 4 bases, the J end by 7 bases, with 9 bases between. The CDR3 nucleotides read TGTGCCAGCAGCCCCGAGTCCAACACCATATATTTT. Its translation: CASSPESNTIYF.

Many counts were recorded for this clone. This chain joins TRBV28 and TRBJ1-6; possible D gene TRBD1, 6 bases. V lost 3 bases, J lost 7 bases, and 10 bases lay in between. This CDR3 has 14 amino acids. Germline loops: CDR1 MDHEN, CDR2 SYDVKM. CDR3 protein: CASSFRGENSPLHF. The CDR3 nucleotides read TGTGCCAGCAGTTTCAGGGGCGAGAATTCACCCCTCCACTTT. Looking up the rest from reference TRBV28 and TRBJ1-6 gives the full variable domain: DVKVTQSSRYLVKRTGEKVFLECVQDMDHENMFWYRQDPGLGLRLIYFSYDVKMKEKGDIPEGYSVSREKKERFSLILESASTNQTSMYLCASSFRGENSPLHFGNGTRLTVT.

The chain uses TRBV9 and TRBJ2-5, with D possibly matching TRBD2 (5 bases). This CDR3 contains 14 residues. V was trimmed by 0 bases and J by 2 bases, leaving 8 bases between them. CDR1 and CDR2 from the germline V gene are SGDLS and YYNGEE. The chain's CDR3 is CASSVAGRQETQYF. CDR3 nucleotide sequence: TGTGCCAGCAGCGTAGCGGGAAGGCAAGAGACCCAGTACTTC. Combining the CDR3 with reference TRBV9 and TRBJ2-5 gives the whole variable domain DSGVTQTPKHLITATGQRVTLRCSPRSGDLSVYWYQQSLDQGLQFLIQYYNGEERAKGNILERFSAQQFPDLHSELNLSSLELGDSALYFCASSVAGRQETQYFGPGTRLLVL.